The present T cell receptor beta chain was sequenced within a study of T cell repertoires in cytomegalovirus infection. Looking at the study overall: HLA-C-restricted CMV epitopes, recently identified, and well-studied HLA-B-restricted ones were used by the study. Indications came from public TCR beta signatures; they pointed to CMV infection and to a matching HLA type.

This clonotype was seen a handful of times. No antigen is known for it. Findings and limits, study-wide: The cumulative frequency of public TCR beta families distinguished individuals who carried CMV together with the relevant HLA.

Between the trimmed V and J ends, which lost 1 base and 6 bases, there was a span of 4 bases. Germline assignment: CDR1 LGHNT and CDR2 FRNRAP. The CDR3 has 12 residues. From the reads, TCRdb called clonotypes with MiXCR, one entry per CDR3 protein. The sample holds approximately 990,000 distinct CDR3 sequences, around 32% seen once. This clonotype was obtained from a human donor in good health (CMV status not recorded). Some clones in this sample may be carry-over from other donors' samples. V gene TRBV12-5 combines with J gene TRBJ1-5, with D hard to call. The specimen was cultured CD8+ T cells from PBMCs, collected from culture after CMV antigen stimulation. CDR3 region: CASGLDLQPQHF. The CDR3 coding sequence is TGTGCTAGTGGTTTGGACCTTCAGCCCCAGCATTTT.